This T cell receptor (beta chain) was sequenced during a study of blood T cells in healthy people across ages. Using a J-beta primer mix together with a sample-barcoded 5' primer, a second PCR was run for roughly 7 to 12 cycles. Each cDNA molecule was tagged by a template-switch adaptor that had 12 random nucleotides. In TCRdb, the 5' RACE reads were re-called with MiXCR into one record per CDR3 protein. Of 590,000 or so distinct CDR3 sequences listed, roughly 31% are singletons. The CDR3 consists of 16 residues. The V end was cut by 0 bases, the J end by 8 bases, with 17 bases between. Germline-derived CDR1 and CDR2 are SGHTA and FQGTGA. This clonotype has at least ten counts.

This rearrangement joins TRBV7-3 to TRBJ2-1, with D possibly being TRBD1 or TRBD2 (5 bases each). The source material was blood. This sequence originates from an elderly woman in good health. The CDR3: CASSLTPWSGSDEQFF. Here the CDR3 DNA reads TGTGCCAGCAGCTTAACCCCTTGGTCAGGGAGTGATGAGCAGTTCTTC. The full variable domain, rest sourced from reference TRBV7-3 and TRBJ2-1, is GAGVSQTPSNKVTEKGKYVELRCDPISGHTALYWYRQSLGQGPEFLIYFQGTGAADDSGLPNDRFFAVRPEGSVSTLKIQRTERGDSAVYLCASSLTPWSGSDEQFFGPGTRLTVL.